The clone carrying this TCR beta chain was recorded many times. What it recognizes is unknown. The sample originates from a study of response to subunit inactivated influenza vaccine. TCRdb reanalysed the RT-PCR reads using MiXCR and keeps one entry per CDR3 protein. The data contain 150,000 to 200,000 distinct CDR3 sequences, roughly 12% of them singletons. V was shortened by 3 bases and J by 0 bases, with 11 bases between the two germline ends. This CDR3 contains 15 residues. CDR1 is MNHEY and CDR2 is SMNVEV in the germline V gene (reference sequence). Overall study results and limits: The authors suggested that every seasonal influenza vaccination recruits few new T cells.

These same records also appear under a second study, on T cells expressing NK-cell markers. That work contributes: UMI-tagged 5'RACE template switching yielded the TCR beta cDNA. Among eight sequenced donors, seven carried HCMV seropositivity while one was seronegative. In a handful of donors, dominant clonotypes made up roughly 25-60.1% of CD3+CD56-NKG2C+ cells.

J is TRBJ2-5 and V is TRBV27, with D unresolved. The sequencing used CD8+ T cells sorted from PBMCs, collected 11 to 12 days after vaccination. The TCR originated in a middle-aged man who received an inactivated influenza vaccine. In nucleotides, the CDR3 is TGTGCCAGCAGTTTTATAGACACGTACCAAGAGACCCAGTACTTC. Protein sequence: CASSFIDTYQETQYF.